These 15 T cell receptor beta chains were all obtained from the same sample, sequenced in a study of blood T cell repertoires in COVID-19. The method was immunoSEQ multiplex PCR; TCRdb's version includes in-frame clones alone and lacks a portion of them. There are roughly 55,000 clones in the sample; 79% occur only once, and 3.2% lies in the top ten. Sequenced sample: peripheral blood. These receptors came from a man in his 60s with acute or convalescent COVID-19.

The CDR3 here is CASSPYAGGAEQPQHF. In nucleotides, the CDR3 is TGTGCCAGCTCACCATATGCGGGGGGCGCAGAACAGCCCCAGCATTTT. This chain links TRBV18 with TRBJ1-5; TRBD1 might be the D (6 bases). Trimming stripped 2 bases from V and 7 bases from J, with 18 bases between. Germline V lookup: CDR1 KGHSH, CDR2 LQKENI. The CDR3 has 16 residues.

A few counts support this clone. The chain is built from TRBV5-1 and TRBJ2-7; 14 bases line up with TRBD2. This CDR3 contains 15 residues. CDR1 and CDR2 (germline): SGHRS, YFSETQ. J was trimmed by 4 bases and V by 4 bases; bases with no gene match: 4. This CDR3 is CASSPGTSGGYEQYF. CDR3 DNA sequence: TGCGCCAGCAGCCCTGGGACTAGCGGGGGATACGAGCAGTACTTC.

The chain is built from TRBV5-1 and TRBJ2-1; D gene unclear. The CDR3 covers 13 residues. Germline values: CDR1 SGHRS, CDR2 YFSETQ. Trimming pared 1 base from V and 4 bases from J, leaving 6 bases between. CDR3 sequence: CASSLPRYNEQFF. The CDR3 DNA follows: TGCGCCAGCAGCTTGCCCCGTTACAATGAGCAGTTCTTC.

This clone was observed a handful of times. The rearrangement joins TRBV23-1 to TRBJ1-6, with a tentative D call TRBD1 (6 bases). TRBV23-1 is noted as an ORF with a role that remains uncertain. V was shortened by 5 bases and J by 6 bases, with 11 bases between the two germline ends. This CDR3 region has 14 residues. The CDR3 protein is CASSWGTSNSPLHF. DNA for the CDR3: TGCGCCAGCAGTTGGGGGACAAGTAATTCACCCCTCCACTTT.

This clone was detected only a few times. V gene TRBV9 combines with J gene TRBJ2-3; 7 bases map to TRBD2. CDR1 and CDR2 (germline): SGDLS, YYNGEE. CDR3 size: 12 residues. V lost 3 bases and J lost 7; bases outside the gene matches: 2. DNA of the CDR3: TGTGCCAGCAGCGAGACTAGCAATACGCAGTATTTT. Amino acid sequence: CASSETSNTQYF. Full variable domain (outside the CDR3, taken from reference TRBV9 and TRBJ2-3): DSGVTQTPKHLITATGQRVTLRCSPRSGDLSVYWYQQSLDQGLQFLIQYYNGEERAKGNILERFSAQQFPDLHSELNLSSLELGDSALYFCASSETSNTQYFGPGTRLTVL.

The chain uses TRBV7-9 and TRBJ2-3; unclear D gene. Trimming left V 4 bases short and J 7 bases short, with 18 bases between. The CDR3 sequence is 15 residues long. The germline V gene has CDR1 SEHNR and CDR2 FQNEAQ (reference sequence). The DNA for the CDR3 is TGTGCCAGCAGCTATGAAGACTCCCGAAGGCATACGCAGTATTTT. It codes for CASSYEDSRRHTQYF.

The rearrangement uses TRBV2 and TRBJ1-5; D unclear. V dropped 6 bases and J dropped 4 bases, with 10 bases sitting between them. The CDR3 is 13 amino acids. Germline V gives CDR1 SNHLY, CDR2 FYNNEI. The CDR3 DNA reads TGTGCCAGCAGGGGAGAGGTTAATCAGCCCCAGCATTTT. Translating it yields CASRGEVNQPQHF. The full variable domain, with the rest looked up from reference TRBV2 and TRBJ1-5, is EPEVTQTPSHQVTQMGQEVILRCVPISNHLYFYWYRQILGQKVEFLVSFYNNEISEKSEIFDDQFSVERPDGSNFTLKIRSTKLEDSAMYFCASRGEVNQPQHFGDGTRLSIL.

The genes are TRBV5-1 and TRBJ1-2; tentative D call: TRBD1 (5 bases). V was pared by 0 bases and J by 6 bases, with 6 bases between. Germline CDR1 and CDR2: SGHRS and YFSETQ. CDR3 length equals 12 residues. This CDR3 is CASSLEGDGYTF. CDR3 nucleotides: TGCGCCAGCAGCTTGGAAGGGGATGGCTACACCTTC.

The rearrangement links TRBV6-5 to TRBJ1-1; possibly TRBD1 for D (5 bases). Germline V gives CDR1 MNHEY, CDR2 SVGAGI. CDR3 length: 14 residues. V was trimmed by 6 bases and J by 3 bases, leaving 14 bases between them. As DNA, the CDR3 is TGTGCCAGCAGCCAGGGAAGAGAGGACACTGAAGCTTTCTTT. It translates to CASSQGREDTEAFF.

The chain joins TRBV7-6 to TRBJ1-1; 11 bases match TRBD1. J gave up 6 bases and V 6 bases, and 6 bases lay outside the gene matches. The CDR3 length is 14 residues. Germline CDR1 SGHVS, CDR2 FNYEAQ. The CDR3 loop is CASSPGQGVAEAFF. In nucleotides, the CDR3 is TGTGCCAGCAGTCCGGGACAGGGGGTCGCTGAAGCTTTCTTT.

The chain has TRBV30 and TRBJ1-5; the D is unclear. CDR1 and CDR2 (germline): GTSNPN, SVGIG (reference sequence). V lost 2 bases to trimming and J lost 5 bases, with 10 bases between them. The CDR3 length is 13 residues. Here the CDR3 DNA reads TGTGCCTGGAGTCTGACGGAGGATCAGCCCCAGCATTTT. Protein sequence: CAWSLTEDQPQHF. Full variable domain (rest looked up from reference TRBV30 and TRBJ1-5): SQTIHQWPATLVQPVGSPLSLECTVEGTSNPNLYWYRQAAGRGLQLLFYSVGIGQISSEVPQNLSASRPQDRQFILSSKKLLLSDSGFYLCAWSLTEDQPQHFGDGTRLSIL.

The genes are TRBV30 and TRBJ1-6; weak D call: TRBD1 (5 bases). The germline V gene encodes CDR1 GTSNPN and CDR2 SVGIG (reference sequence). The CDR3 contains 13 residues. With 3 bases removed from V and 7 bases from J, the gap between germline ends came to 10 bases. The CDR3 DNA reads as TGTGCCTGGAGGGGACTAAAGAATTCACCCCTCCACTTT. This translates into CAWRGLKNSPLHF.

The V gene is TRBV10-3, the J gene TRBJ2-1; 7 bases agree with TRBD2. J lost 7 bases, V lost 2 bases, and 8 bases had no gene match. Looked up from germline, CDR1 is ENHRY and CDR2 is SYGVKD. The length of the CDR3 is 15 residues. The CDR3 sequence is CAISEDGGGWNEQFF. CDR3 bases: TGTGCCATCAGTGAGGATGGGGGGGGTTGGAATGAGCAGTTCTTC.

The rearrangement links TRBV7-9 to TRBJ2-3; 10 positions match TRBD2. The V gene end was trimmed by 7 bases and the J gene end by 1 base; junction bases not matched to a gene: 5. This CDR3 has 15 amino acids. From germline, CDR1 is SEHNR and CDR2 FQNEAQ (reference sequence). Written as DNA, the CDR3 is TGTGCCAGCACTCCGGGGACTAGCGGCACAGATACGCAGTATTTT. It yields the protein CASTPGTSGTDTQYF.

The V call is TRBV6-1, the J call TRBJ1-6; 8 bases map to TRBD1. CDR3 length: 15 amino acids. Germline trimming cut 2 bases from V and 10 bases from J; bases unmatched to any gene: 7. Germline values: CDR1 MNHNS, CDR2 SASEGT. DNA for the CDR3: TGTGCCAGCAGTGAACTCGGACAGGGATGGTCACCCCTCCACTTT. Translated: CASSELGQGWSPLHF.